Shown below are 14 T cell receptor beta chains from a single sample sequenced in a study. MiXCR, run by TCRdb on the 5' RACE reads, gives a single entry per CDR3 protein. Here the sample spans roughly 40,000 distinct CDR3 sequences, over 15% being singletons. The specimen was naive CD4+ T cells sorted from a lymph node. As for subset: naive CD4+ T cells, CD4+CD45RA+CD25-. These receptors originate from a female donor with breast cancer.

The chain uses TRBV7-3 and TRBJ2-1; the D call may be TRBD1 or TRBD2 (6 bases each). From germline, CDR1 is SGHTA and CDR2 FQGTGA. The CDR3 contains 15 residues. The V and J ends lost 4 bases and 8 bases respectively, with 18 bases between them. The CDR3 bases are TGTGCCAGCAGCTGGGGTGGGAGGCCAGGGGATGAGCAGTTCTTC. Translation gives CASSWGGRPGDEQFF.

About this clonotype itself: Relative to the germline gene, one junction end is altered; a read error may explain this. This chain connects TRBV7-2 to TRBJ1-2; D uncertain. Germline lookup yields CDR1 SGHTA and CDR2 FQGNSA. The CDR3 covers 12 residues. The CDR3: CASSFHQAGHTF. The CDR3 DNA is TGTGCCAGCAGCTTCCATCAGGCTGGCCACACCTTC.

The chain carries TRBV20-1 and TRBJ1-2, with D unclear. V lost 4 bases and J 1 base, leaving 4 bases between the germline ends. The CDR3 totals 11 residues. The germline V gene has CDR1 DFQATT and CDR2 SNEGSKA (reference sequence). Here the CDR3 DNA reads TGCAGTGCTACGATTAACTATGGCTACACCTTC. Protein sequence: CSATINYGYTF.

As for this clonotype: Possible read error: a much larger clone is one base away. Without the conserved terminal phenylalanine or tryptophan, this CDR3 likely stems from a read error. The chain carries TRBV4-1 and TRBJ2-7; D uncertain. The CDR3 has 12 residues. Trimming shortened V by 0 bases and J by 5 bases, and 5 bases separated the two germline ends. The V gene's germline CDR1 is MGHRA and CDR2 YSYEKL. The CDR3 protein is CASSQEAHEQYL. The CDR3 DNA follows: TGCGCCAGCAGCCAAGAGGCCCACGAGCAGTACCTC.

This chain joins TRBV9 and TRBJ1-1; TRBD1 might be the D (5 bases). V dropped 0 bases and J dropped 6 bases, with 12 bases sitting between them. This CDR3 has 14 residues. Germline CDR1 reads SGDLS; CDR2 reads YYNGEE. The CDR3 spells CASSVAPQDAEAFF. CDR3 sequence (DNA): TGTGCCAGCAGCGTAGCGCCACAGGACGCTGAAGCTTTCTTT.

The chain joins TRBV29-1 to TRBJ2-7, with 7 bases identical to TRBD2. Per germline, CDR1 SQVTM and CDR2 ANQGSEA. Trimming took 3 bases from V and 7 from J; bases not matched to a gene: 9. This CDR3 region has 13 residues. Written as DNA, the CDR3 is TGCAGCGTTGATTACGGGAGGCGAAATGAGCAGTACTTC. It codes for CSVDYGRRNEQYF.

This clonotype was counted at least ten times. The J gene is TRBJ1-2, the V gene TRBV28, with D possibly TRBD1 on 6 matching bases. The ends were cut back, 6 bases at V and 8 bases at J, with 13 bases in the middle. Germline CDR1 is MDHEN and CDR2 is SYDVKM. The CDR3 is 12 amino acids. The CDR3 protein is CASRTYRAGYTF. The CDR3, as DNA: TGTGCCAGCAGAACCTACAGGGCCGGCTACACCTTC.

This clonotype was detected many times. The rearrangement links TRBV24-1 to TRBJ2-1; perhaps D is TRBD1 or TRBD2 (5 bases each). CDR1 KGHDR and CDR2 SFDVKD come from the germline V gene. CDR3 length: 16 residues. V lost 4 bases and J lost 4, with 16 bases in between. The CDR3 DNA reads TGTGCCACCAGTGACGTAACCGGGGCCACTTACAATGAGCAGTTCTTC. This translates into CATSDVTGATYNEQFF.

V is TRBV24-1 and J is TRBJ2-1; TRBD2 might be the D (6 bases). The germline CDR1 and CDR2 sequences are KGHDR and SFDVKD. The CDR3 runs 16 residues. The ends were cut back, 2 bases at V and 4 bases at J, with 14 bases in the middle. The CDR3 coding sequence is TGTGCCACCAGTGATTCCAGACTAGGTGGGTACAATGAGCAGTTCTTC. It encodes CATSDSRLGGYNEQFF.

V and J are TRBV7-6 and TRBJ2-7; a possible D gene is TRBD1 (5 bases). Per the germline V gene, CDR1 is SGHVS and CDR2 is FNYEAQ. The CDR3 runs to 16 residues. V lost 2 bases and J 2 bases, leaving 16 bases between the germline ends. CDR3 DNA sequence: TGTGCCAGCAGCTTAATCAGCTGGACAACAGCCTACGAGCAGTACTTC. This codes for CASSLISWTTAYEQYF.

This clonotype came up a few times. The chain has TRBV7-3 and TRBJ1-1; the D is unclear. This CDR3 spans 13 amino acids. The ends were cut back, 4 bases at V and 4 bases at J, with 10 bases in the middle. CDR1 is SGHTA and CDR2 is FQGTGA in the germline V gene. The CDR3 nucleotides read TGTGCCAGCAGCTCACAGAAGAGCACTGAAGCTTTCTTT. Its translation is CASSSQKSTEAFF.

The chain recombines TRBV30 with TRBJ1-2, with 7 bases fitting TRBD1. V dropped 0 bases and J dropped 12; count of bases not matched to a gene: 13. The CDR3 totals 14 residues. Germline-derived CDR1 and CDR2 are GTSNPN and SVGIG (reference sequence). CDR3 nucleotides: TGTGCCTGGAGTGTTCGCTCAACAGGGGTCGGCCACACCTTC. This codes for CAWSVRSTGVGHTF.

V and J are TRBV5-1 and TRBJ1-1, with unresolved D. The CDR3 length is 13 residues. Trimming took 4 bases from V and 3 from J, leaving 10 bases between them. The germline CDR1 and CDR2 sequences are SGHRS and YFSETQ. CDR3 in DNA: TGCGCCAGCAGCCTTTTCATGGACACTGAAGCTTTCTTT. Its translation: CASSLFMDTEAFF.

In its sample, this clonotype was seen a few times. The V call is TRBV7-3, the J call TRBJ2-3; 9 nucleotides match TRBD2. This CDR3 contains 13 residues. J lost 5 bases, V lost 8 bases, and 5 bases had no gene match. Germline loops: CDR1 SGHTA, CDR2 FQGTGA. CDR3 in DNA: TGTGCCAGCTCGGAGCGGGAGGTAGATACGCAGTATTTT. This encodes CASSEREVDTQYF.